A selection of T cell receptor beta chains follows, all from one sample in a study of control samples from healthy donors and cancer patients. The repertoire was sequenced with immunoSEQ multiplex PCR; TCRdb's copy has only in-frame clones and lacks some. The repertoire includes about 100,000 clones, roughly 79% of them detected once, and about 7% sits in the top ten. The sequenced material came from blood. All receptors come from a man younger than 30 in good health. Both conserved end residues are part of each CDR3. Each record gives: D gene, J gene, V gene, clone size, CDR3 protein, CDR3 DNA. The D gene is left open where the match is weak. Not every row has a clone size; where given, it reads once, few, many or a size class.

>TRBD2|TRBJ2-1|TRBV10-1|.
CASRVAGGYNEQFF
TGCGCCAGCAGGGTAGCGGGGGGCTACAATGAGCAGTTCTTC
>.|TRBJ1-2|TRBV7-6|.
CASSLELGVGYTF
TGTGCCAGCAGCTTAGAGCTTGGGGTTGGCTACACCTTC
>.|TRBJ1-3|TRBV9|.
CASSTTPFSGNTIYF
TGTGCCAGCAGCACTACCCCGTTCTCTGGAAACACCATATATTTT
>.|TRBJ1-1|TRBV4-1|.
CASSQEGLNTEAFF
TGCGCCAGCAGCCAAGAGGGGTTGAACACTGAAGCTTTCTTT
>.|TRBJ1-5|TRBV2|few
CASSDDRNQPQHF
TGTGCCAGCAGTGACGACAGAAATCAGCCCCAGCATTTT
>TRBD1|TRBJ1-6|TRBV5-1|.
CASSLERQGNSRQQGSPLHF
TGCGCCAGCAGCTTGGAGCGACAGGGGAACTCACGGCAACAGGGTTCACCCCTCCACTTT
>TRBD1|TRBJ2-5|TRBV11-3|.
CASSTRTGAETQYF
TGTGCCAGCAGCACGCGGACAGGGGCGGAGACCCAGTACTTC
>TRBD1|TRBJ1-2|TRBV10-3|.
CAISESGDSPYGYTF
TGTGCCATCAGTGAGTCGGGGGACAGCCCCTATGGCTACACCTTC
>.|TRBJ1-1|TRBV11-2|.
CASSFGIQNREAFF
TGTGCCAGCAGCTTCGGCATCCAAAACAGGGAAGCTTTCTTT
>TRBD1|TRBJ2-3|TRBV10-3|.
CAISAGQDPSTDTQYF
TGTGCCATCAGTGCCGGACAGGACCCTAGCACAGATACGCAGTATTTT
>.|TRBJ2-7|TRBV7-2|.
CASSLDRTPDEQYF
TGTGCCAGCAGCTTAGATAGGACACCCGACGAGCAGTACTTC
>.|TRBJ1-2|TRBV14|.
CASSLEVRPLYGYTF
TGTGCCAGCAGCCTAGAGGTCCGTCCCCTTTATGGCTACACCTTC
>.|TRBJ2-2|TRBV3-1/TRBV3-2|.
CASSQVLWNTGELFF
TGTGCCAGCAGCCAAGTTCTCTGGAACACCGGGGAGCTGTTTTTT
>.|TRBJ2-3|TRBV7-2|.
CASSLTGLYTDTQYF
TGTGCCAGCAGCTTAACGGGACTCTACACAGATACGCAGTATTTT
>.|TRBJ2-5|TRBV27|once
CASSLSPYSRETQYF
TGTGCCAGCAGTTTATCCCCCTACTCAAGAGAGACCCAGTACTTC
>TRBD1|TRBJ2-5|TRBV6-1|.
CASSDRTGLRQETQYF
TGTGCCAGCAGTGACCGGACAGGACTCCGACAAGAGACCCAGTACTTC
>TRBD2|TRBJ2-3|TRBV5-1|.
CASSFSSGPSTDTQYF
TGCGCCAGCAGCTTCTCTAGCGGTCCCTCCACAGATACGCAGTATTTT
>TRBD1|TRBJ1-6|TRBV6-5|once
CASSYDRGRITSPLHF
TGTGCCAGCAGTTACGACAGGGGGAGGATAACTTCACCCCTCCACTTT
>TRBD2|TRBJ2-5|TRBV9|.
CASSVIGAGGHETQYF
TGTGCCAGCAGCGTAATTGGAGCGGGGGGGCATGAGACCCAGTACTTC
>TRBD1|TRBJ1-2|TRBV7-9|.
CASSLADRGYTF
TGTGCCAGCAGCTTGGCGGACAGGGGCTACACCTTC
>.|TRBJ2-1|TRBV6-1|.
CASSGLGVWGYNEQFF
TGTGCCAGCAGTGGTTTGGGAGTTTGGGGATACAATGAGCAGTTCTTC
>.|TRBJ2-2|TRBV3-1/TRBV3-2|.
CASSLTGELFF
TGTGCCAGCAGCCTAACCGGGGAGCTGTTTTTT
>TRBD1|TRBJ2-7|TRBV6-6|.
CASSRNPGQGSYEQYF
TGTGCCAGCAGTCGAAACCCGGGACAGGGATCCTACGAGCAGTACTTC
>.|TRBJ1-2|TRBV28|.
CATKDTFNYGYTF
TGTGCCACGAAAGACACCTTCAACTATGGCTACACCTTC
>.|TRBJ1-1|TRBV4-1|.
CASSQEIRNTEAFF
TGCGCCAGCAGCCAAGAGATACGGAACACTGAAGCTTTCTTT
>.|TRBJ1-1|TRBV10-3|few
CAISGLNTEAFF
TGTGCCATCAGTGGCCTTAACACTGAAGCTTTCTTT
>TRBD1|TRBJ1-1|TRBV23-1|.
CASSQSLRTGMNTEAFF
TGCGCCAGCAGTCAATCTCTTCGGACAGGAATGAACACTGAAGCTTTCTTT
>.|TRBJ1-1|TRBV21-1|.
CASSSGGVGGNTEAFF
TGTGCCAGCAGCAGTGGGGGGGTCGGAGGGAACACTGAAGCTTTCTTT
>TRBD1|TRBJ1-5|TRBV6-5|medium-sized
CASSFGQEGQPQHF
TGTGCCAGCAGCTTCGGACAGGAGGGGCAGCCCCAGCATTTT